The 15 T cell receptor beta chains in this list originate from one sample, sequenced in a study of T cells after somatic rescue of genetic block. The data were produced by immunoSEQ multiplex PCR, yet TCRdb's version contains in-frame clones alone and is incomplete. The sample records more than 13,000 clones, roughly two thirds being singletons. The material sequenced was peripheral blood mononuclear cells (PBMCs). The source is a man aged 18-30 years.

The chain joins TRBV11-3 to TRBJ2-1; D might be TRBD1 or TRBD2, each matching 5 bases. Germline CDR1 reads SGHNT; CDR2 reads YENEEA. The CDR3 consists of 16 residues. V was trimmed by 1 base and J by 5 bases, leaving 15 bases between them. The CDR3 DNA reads TGTGCCAGCAGCTTAGCCGGGGCGCTCTTAGACAATGAGCAGTTCTTC. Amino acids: CASSLAGALLDNEQFF. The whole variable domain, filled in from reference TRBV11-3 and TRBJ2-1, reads EAGVVQSPRYKIIEKKQPVAFWCNPISGHNTLYWYLQNLGQGPELLIRYENEEAVDDSQLPKDRFSAERLKGVDSTLKIQPAELGDSAVYLCASSLAGALLDNEQFFGPGTRLTVL.

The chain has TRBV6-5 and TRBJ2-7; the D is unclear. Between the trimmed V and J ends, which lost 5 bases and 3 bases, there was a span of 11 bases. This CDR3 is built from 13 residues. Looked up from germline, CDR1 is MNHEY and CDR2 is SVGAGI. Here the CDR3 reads CASSSFGDYEQYF. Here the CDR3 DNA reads TGTGCCAGCAGTAGCTTTGGGGACTACGAGCAGTACTTC.

This CDR3 reads CASSFDRNTGELFF. CDR3 coding DNA: TGTGCCAGCAGTTTCGACAGAAACACCGGGGAGCTGTTTTTT. The chain carries TRBV5-6 and TRBJ2-2; a weak D match, TRBD1 (5 bases). The length of the CDR3 is 14 residues. V was trimmed by 5 bases and J by 2 bases, leaving 10 bases between them. CDR1 and CDR2 from the germline V gene are SGHDT and YYEEEE.

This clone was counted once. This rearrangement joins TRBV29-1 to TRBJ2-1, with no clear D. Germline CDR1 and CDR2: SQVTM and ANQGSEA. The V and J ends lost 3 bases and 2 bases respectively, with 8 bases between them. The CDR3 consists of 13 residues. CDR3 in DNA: TGCAGCGTTGATTTAGGGCCCTACAATGAGCAGTTCTTC. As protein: CSVDLGPYNEQFF.

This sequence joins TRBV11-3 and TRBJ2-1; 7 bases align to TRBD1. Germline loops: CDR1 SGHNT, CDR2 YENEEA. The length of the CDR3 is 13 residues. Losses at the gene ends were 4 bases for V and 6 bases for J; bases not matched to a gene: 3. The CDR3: CASSSQGVNEQFF. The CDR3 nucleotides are TGTGCCAGCAGCTCTCAGGGGGTCAATGAGCAGTTCTTC.

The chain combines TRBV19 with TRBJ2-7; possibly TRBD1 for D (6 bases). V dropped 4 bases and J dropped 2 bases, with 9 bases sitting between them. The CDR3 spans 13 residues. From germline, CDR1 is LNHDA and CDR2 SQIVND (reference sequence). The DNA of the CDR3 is TGTGCCAGTAGTAGGACAGCCACCTACGAGCAGTACTTC. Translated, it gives CASSRTATYEQYF.

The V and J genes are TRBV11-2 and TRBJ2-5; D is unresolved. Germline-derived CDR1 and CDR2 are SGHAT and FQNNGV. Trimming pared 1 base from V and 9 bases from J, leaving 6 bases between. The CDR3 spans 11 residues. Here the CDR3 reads CASSLVGSQYF. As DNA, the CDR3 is TGTGCCAGCAGCTTAGTGGGGTCCCAGTACTTC.

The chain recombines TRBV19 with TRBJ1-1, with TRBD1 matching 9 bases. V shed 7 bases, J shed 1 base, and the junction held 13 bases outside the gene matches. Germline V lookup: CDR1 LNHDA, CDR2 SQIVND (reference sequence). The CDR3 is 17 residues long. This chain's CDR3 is CASTTFLGQGPNTEAFF. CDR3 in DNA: TGTGCCAGTACCACCTTCCTGGGACAGGGACCGAACACTGAAGCTTTCTTT. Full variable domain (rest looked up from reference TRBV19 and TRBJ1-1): DGGITQSPKYLFRKEGQNVTLSCEQNLNHDAMYWYRQDPGQGLRLIYYSQIVNDFQKGDIAEGYSVSREKKESFPLTVTSAQKNPTAFYLCASTTFLGQGPNTEAFFGQGTRLTVV.

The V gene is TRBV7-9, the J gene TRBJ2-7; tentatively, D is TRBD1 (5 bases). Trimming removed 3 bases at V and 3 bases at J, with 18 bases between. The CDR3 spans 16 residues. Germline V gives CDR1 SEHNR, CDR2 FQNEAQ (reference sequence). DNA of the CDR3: TGTGCCAGCAGCTTTCCCTCACGAAAGGGGCACTACGAGCAGTACTTC. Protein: CASSFPSRKGHYEQYF.

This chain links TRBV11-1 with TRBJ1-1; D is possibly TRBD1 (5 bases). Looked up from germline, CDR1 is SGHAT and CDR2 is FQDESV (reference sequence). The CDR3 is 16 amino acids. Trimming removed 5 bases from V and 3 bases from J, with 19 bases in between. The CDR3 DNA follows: TGTGCCAGCAGCGAACGACCGGGACTTTTGGACACTGAAGCTTTCTTT. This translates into CASSERPGLLDTEAFF.

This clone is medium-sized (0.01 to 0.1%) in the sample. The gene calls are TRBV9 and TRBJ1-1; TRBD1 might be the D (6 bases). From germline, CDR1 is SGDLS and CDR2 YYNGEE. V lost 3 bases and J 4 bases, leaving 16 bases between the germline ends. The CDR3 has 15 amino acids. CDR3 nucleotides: TGTGCCAGCAGCGGGTTGGGACAACCTAGCACTGAAGCTTTCTTT. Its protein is CASSGLGQPSTEAFF.

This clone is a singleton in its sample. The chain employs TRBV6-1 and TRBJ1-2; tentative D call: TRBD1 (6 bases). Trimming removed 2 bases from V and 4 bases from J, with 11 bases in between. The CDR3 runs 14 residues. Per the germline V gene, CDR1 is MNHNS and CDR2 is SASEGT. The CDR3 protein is CASSESGEAYGYTF. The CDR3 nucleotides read TGTGCCAGCAGTGAATCAGGGGAGGCCTATGGCTACACCTTC.

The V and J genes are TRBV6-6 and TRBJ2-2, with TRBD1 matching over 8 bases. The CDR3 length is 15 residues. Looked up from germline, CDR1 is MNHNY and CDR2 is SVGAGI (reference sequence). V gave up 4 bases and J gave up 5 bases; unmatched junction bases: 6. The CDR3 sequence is CASSWTGLGTGELFF. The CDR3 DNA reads TGTGCCAGCAGTTGGACAGGGTTGGGGACCGGGGAGCTGTTTTTT.

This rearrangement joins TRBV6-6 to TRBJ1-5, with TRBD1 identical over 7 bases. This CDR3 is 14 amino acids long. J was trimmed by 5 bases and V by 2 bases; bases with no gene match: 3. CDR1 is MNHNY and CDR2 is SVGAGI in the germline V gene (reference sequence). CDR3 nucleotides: TGTGCCAGCAGTTACGACAGGGATTATCAGCCCCAGCATTTT. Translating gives CASSYDRDYQPQHF.

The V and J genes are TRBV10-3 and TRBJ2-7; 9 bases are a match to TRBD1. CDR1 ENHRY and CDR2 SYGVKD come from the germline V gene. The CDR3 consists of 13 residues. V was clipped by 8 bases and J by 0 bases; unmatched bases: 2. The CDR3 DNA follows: TGTGCCATCCGGGACAGGGTCTCCTACGAGCAGTACTTC. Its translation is CAIRDRVSYEQYF.